The source of this TCR beta chain is a study of OX40 agonist ivuxolimab in advanced cancers. The repertoire was sequenced with immunoSEQ multiplex PCR; TCRdb's copy has only in-frame clones and lacks some. The sample consists of tens of thousands of clones, 80% to 90% of them appearing once. As to this clone: What it binds is unknown.

Whole-study findings and limits: Partial responders at 0.1-3.0 mg/kg showed near-lowest clonal expansion.

CDR1 is GTSNPN, CDR2 SVGIG, per germline (reference sequence). V was shortened by 3 bases and J by 10 bases, with 15 bases between the two germline ends. This CDR3 has 12 amino acids. The specimen comprised CD4+ or CD8+ T cells sorted from blood, sampled in a trial of the OX40 agonist ivuxolimab. The rearrangement joins TRBV30 to TRBJ1-1; D gene unclear. The sequence came from an adult with an advanced solid tumor such as melanoma, head and neck, liver or kidney cancer. CDR3 DNA: TGTGCCTGGAGGGTGCTGGGGTTGCGAGCTTTCTTT. Its protein product is CAWRVLGLRAFF.